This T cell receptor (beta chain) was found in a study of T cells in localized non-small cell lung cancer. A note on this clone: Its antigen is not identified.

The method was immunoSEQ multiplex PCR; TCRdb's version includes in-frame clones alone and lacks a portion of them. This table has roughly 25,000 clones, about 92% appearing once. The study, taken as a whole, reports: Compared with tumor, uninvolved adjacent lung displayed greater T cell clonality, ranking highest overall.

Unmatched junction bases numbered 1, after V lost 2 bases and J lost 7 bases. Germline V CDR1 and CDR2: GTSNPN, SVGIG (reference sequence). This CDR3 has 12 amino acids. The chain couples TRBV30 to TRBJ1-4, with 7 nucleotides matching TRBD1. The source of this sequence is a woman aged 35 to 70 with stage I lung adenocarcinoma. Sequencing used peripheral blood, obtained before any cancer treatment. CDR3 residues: CAWSPGGEKLFF. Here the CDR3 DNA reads TGTGCCTGGAGTCCAGGGGGTGAAAAACTGTTTTTT.